A few counts support the clone carrying this TCR beta chain. These data belong to a study of T cells after yellow fever vaccination. V gave up 6 bases and J gave up 9 bases; unmatched junction bases: 3. Germline CDR1 reads SGHNT; CDR2 reads YENEEA. This CDR3 has 12 residues. Each CDR3 protein is one row after TCRdb ran MiXCR on the 5' RACE reads. This sample has roughly 180,000 distinct CDR3 sequences, with approximately 6.2% found just once. This rearrangement joins TRBV11-3 to TRBJ2-1, with TRBD1 matching 9 bases. This TCR came from a man between 18 and 29 years old who received the YFV17D yellow fever vaccine. The sequences come from CD4+ T cells sorted from PBMCs, collected on the day of the first yellow fever vaccination. The CDR3 region has the DNA TGTGCCAGCAGGGGACAGGGTGGTGAGCAGTTCTTC. Amino acids: CASRGQGGEQFF.